This T cell receptor (beta chain) was captured by sequencing in a study of T cells after yellow fever vaccination. Study summary: Low-cell-number fractions were prepared with SMART-Seq v4 Ultra Low Input.

Study outcomes and limitations: Sorted repertoires could include abundant contaminating clonotypes from bulk cells. When the response was secondary, it was weaker but reached its peak faster, day 5 versus 15.

The V and J ends lost 0 bases and 4 bases respectively, with 15 bases between them. The length of the CDR3 is 16 residues. Germline V gives CDR1 LGHNA, CDR2 YSLEER. In the case of this clonotype: Its matching antigen is unknown.

Production of TCR cDNA was by 5'RACE template switching, which also added a universal primer site and UMIs. TCRdb passed the 5' RACE reads through MiXCR, listing each CDR3 protein once. This table holds 300,000 or so distinct CDR3 sequences, over 10% found once. Sample: CD4+ T cells sorted from PBMCs, taken 45 days after the yellow fever booster vaccination. The TCR originated in a man aged 30-40 years who received the YFV17D yellow fever vaccine. The chain carries TRBV4-3 and TRBJ2-5; tentatively, D is TRBD2 (6 bases). CDR3 bases: TGCGCCAGCAGCCAAGACGTGGGTAGCGGCTTAGAGACCCAGTACTTC. Translated: CASSQDVGSGLETQYF.